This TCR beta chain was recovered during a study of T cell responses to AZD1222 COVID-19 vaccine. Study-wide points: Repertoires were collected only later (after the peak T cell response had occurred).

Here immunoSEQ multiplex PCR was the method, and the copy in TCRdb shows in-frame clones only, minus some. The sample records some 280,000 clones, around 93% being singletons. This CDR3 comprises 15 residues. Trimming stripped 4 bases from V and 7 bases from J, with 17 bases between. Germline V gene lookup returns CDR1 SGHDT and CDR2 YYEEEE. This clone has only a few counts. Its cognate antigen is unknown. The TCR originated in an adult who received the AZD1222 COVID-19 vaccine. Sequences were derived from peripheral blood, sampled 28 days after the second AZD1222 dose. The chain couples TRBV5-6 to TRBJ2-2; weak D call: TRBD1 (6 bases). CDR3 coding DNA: TGTGCCAGCAGCCGAAAGGGGGAGTGGGTCGGGGAGCTGTTTTTT. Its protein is CASSRKGEWVGELFF.